This T cell receptor beta chain was observed in a study of CD8 T cells in ankylosing spondylitis. Overall study findings and caveats: The study identified a TCR beta motif of roughly eight highly homologous variants that appeared characteristic of ankylosing spondylitis blood. As for the disease-linked clones, they showed a CD8+ phenotype and occurred at relatively low frequencies in peripheral blood. According to the report, clones linked to the disease were significantly enriched in matched synovial fluid samples taken from ankylosing spondylitis patients.

TCRdb independently ran MiXCR on the 5' RACE reads; one entry per CDR3 protein. The repertoire holds over 110,000 distinct CDR3 sequences, with 7.5% to 9.5% as singletons. Turning to this clonotype: Its antigen is undetermined.

Looked up from germline, CDR1 is LGHDT and CDR2 is YNNKEL (reference sequence). The V end was cut by 11 bases, the J end by 0 bases, with 23 bases between. The length of the CDR3 is 18 residues. The clonotype comes from a male donor with ankylosing spondylitis. The chain uses TRBV3-1 and TRBJ2-6; no definite D call. Sequenced sample: synovial fluid, either unsorted or a sorted T cell fraction (not recorded which). The CDR3 DNA is TGTGCCTCCACCCAAGATCCGGGCGGTGCCTCTGGGGCCAACGTCCTGACTTTC. Its protein is CASTQDPGGASGANVLTF.